Listed here are 10 T cell receptor beta chains from one sample, sequenced in a study of T cells in Graves' hyperthyroidism and ophthalmopathy. The TCR beta CDR3 regions underwent amplification using RNA transcripts as the source. The HTBI set primed first-round TCR CDR3 RT-PCR. Each CDR3 protein is one row after TCRdb ran MiXCR on the multiplex PCR reads. The table records about 160,000 distinct CDR3 sequences, just under 9.5% of them present only once. The sequencing input was blood. The receptors originated from a woman younger than 35 with Graves' hyperthyroidism that later progressed to Graves' ophthalmopathy.

The sample holds many counts of this clonotype. The chain combines TRBV30 with TRBJ1-1; the D gene is possibly TRBD1 (5 bases). V was cut by 3 bases and J by 6 bases, with 14 bases left in between. CDR1 is GTSNPN, CDR2 SVGIG, per germline (reference sequence). The CDR3 is 13 residues long. CDR3 residues: CAWSEGTWAEAFF. For the CDR3, the DNA is TGTGCCTGGAGCGAAGGGACTTGGGCTGAAGCTTTCTTT.

This clonotype was recorded at least ten times. The chain links TRBV20-1 to TRBJ2-1, with 8 bases that match TRBD2. There are 13 residues in the CDR3. J gave up 7 bases and V 0 bases, and 2 bases lay outside the gene matches. Germline V gene data show CDR1 as DFQATT and CDR2 as SNEGSKA (reference sequence). The CDR3 here is CSARDGRENEQFF. The DNA for the CDR3 is TGCAGTGCTAGAGACGGGAGGGAAAATGAGCAGTTCTTC.

This clonotype came up many times. The CDR3 loop is CSAWAALQPQHF. CDR3 bases: TGCAGTGCTTGGGCAGCCCTTCAGCCCCAGCATTTT. The chain is built from TRBV20-1 and TRBJ1-5, with D hard to call. Germline CDR1 is DFQATT and CDR2 is SNEGSKA (reference sequence). This CDR3 is 12 amino acids long. Between the trimmed V and J ends, which lost 5 bases and 6 bases, there was a span of 11 bases.

Ten or more counts support this clonotype. The chain has TRBV10-3 and TRBJ1-3; D ambiguous. With 0 bases removed from V and 4 bases from J, the gap between germline ends came to 13 bases. CDR1 is ENHRY and CDR2 is SYGVKD in the germline V gene. The CDR3 is 16 amino acids. The CDR3 coding sequence is TGTGCCATCAGTGAGTCGAAGAGCCTGGGGGGAAACACCATATATTTT. This translates into CAISESKSLGGNTIYF.

This clonotype was seen ten or more times. The chain joins TRBV11-2 to TRBJ1-4; the D is unclear. Per germline, CDR1 SGHAT and CDR2 FQNNGV. This CDR3 is 15 amino acids long. With 5 bases removed from V and 7 bases from J, the gap between germline ends came to 17 bases. Here the CDR3 reads CASSVVVGRAEKLFF. The DNA of the CDR3 is TGTGCCAGCAGCGTAGTGGTAGGGAGGGCTGAAAAACTGTTTTTT.

The table lists this clonotype with many counts. The chain links TRBV10-3 to TRBJ2-5; D is perhaps TRBD2 (5 bases). This CDR3 is 15 amino acids long. V lost 2 bases and J lost 3, with 13 bases in between. The V gene's germline CDR1 is ENHRY and CDR2 SYGVKD. CDR3 amino acids: CAISETWTSKETQYF. The CDR3 region has the DNA TGTGCCATCAGTGAGACGTGGACTTCTAAAGAGACCCAGTACTTC.

This clonotype was picked up many times. The V and J genes are TRBV15 and TRBJ2-5; 7 positions agree with TRBD2. CDR1 LNHNV and CDR2 YYDKDF come from the germline V gene (reference sequence). The CDR3 has 17 amino acids. V lost 2 bases and J lost 3; bases outside the gene matches: 12. The CDR3 coding sequence is TGTGCCACCAGCAGACCTAGCGGCCTAAAACCGAAAGAGACCCAGTACTTC. The encoded protein is CATSRPSGLKPKETQYF. Together with reference TRBV15 and TRBJ2-5, the CDR3 gives the full variable domain: DAMVIQNPRYQVTQFGKPVTLSCSQTLNHNVMYWYQQKSSQAPKLLFHYYDKDFNNEADTPDNFQSRRPNTSFCFLDIRSPGLGDTAMYLCATSRPSGLKPKETQYFGPGTRLLVL.

This clonotype was seen many times. This chain uses TRBV7-9 with TRBJ2-6; D is tentatively TRBD1 or TRBD2 (5 bases each). V lost 1 base and J lost 2, with 15 bases in between. Germline V lookup: CDR1 SEHNR, CDR2 FQNEAQ (reference sequence). The CDR3 is 18 amino acids. This chain's CDR3 is CASSLVWGSSAGANVLTF. The CDR3 DNA sequence: TGTGCCAGCAGCTTAGTGTGGGGGTCCTCGGCTGGGGCCAACGTCCTGACTTTC. Full variable domain (rest looked up from reference TRBV7-9 and TRBJ2-6): DTGVSQNPRHKITKRGQNVTFRCDPISEHNRLYWYRQTLGQGPEFLTYFQNEAQLEKSRLLSDRFSAERPKGSFSTLEIQRTEQGDSAMYLCASSLVWGSSAGANVLTFGAGSRLTVL.

There are a few counts of this clonotype. The genes are TRBV6-1 and TRBJ1-2, with no clear D. Trimming left V 5 bases short and J 0 bases short, with 13 bases between. This CDR3 contains 15 residues. The germline gives CDR1 MNHNS, CDR2 SASEGT. CDR3 bases: TGTGCCAGCAGTTATACCCCGGCCCCTAACTATGGCTACACCTTC. Protein product: CASSYTPAPNYGYTF.

V gene TRBV19 combines with J gene TRBJ1-5; D not certain. The germline V gene has CDR1 LNHDA and CDR2 SQIVND (reference sequence). The V end lost 3 bases, the J end lost 2 bases, and 11 bases lay between the germline ends. CDR3 size: 15 residues. The CDR3 nucleotides are TGTGCCAGTAGTATGTTGGTAGTTGGCAATCAGCCCCAGCATTTT. It translates to CASSMLVVGNQPQHF.